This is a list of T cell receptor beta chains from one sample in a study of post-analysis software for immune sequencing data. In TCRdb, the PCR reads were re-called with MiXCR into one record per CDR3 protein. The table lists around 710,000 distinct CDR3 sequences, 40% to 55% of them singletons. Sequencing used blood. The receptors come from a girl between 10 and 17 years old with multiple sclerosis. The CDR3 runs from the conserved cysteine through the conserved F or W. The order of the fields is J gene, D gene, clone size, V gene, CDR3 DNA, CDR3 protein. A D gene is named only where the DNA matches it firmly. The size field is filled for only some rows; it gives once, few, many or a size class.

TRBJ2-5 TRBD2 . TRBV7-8 TGTGCCAGCAGCTCCCGCCGTGGGACTACGCTCTGGACCCAGTACTTC CASSSRRGTTLWTQYF
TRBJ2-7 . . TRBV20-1 TGCAGTGCGTCCGGGCCAATCTCCTACGAGCAGTACTTC CSASGPISYEQYF
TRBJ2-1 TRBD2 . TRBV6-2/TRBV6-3 TGTGCCAGCAGTATAGGGCCAGCGGGAGGGCGTAGAGGCGAGCAGTTCTTC CASSIGPAGGRRGEQFF
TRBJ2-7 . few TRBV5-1 TGCGCCAGCAGCTGGGGTGTGGGGCGCTCCTACGAGCAGTACTTC CASSWGVGRSYEQYF
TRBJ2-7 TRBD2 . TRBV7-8 TGTGCCAGCAGCTTAGCGGCGGATAGCGGGGAGTACGAGCAGTACTTC CASSLAADSGEYEQYF
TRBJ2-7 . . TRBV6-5 TGTGCCAGCAGTTACTCGAAAGTAGGAAATGACGAGCAGTACTTC CASSYSKVGNDEQYF
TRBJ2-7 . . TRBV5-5 TGTGCCAGCAGCTTTACAGGGGGGGATTCCTACGAGCAGTACTTC CASSFTGGDSYEQYF
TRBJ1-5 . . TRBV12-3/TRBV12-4 TGTGCCAGCAGCCCGACGGTTAGCAATCAGCCCCAGCATTTT CASSPTVSNQPQHF
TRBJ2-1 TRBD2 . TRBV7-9 TGTGCCAGCAGCTTAGGACGACTAGCGGGCCCTTACTACAATGAGCAGTTCTTC CASSLGRLAGPYYNEQFF
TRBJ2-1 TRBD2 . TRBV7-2 TGTGCCAGCAGCTCAGGACTAGCGGGAACTCCATCCTACAATGAGCAGTTCTTC CASSSGLAGTPSYNEQFF
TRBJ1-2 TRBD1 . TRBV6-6 TGTGCCAGCAGTTCCTTGACAGGGGACTATGGCTACACCTTC CASSSLTGDYGYTF
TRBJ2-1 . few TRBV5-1 TGCGCCAGCAGCTTGGGGACAAACGATGAGCAGTTCTTC CASSLGTNDEQFF
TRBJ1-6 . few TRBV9 TGTGCCAGCAGCGTACCTCCAGGGAAGGTTAATTCACCCCTCCACTTT CASSVPPGKVNSPLHF
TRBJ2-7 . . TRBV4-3 TGCGCCAGCAGCCAAGATTTTGGGTTCCCCTCAGGCGAGCAGTACTTC CASSQDFGFPSGEQYF
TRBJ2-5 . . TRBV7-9 TGTGCCAGCAGCCCTACACCGGGACAGCGGGGAGAGACCCAGTACTTC CASSPTPGQRGETQYF
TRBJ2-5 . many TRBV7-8 TGTGCCAGCAGTAGGGAGACCCAGTACTTC CASSRETQYF
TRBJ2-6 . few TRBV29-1 TGCAGCGTTGATTCCGGGGAGGTCTCTGGGGCCAACGTCCTGACTTTC CSVDSGEVSGANVLTF
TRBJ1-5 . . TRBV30 TGTGCCTGGAGTGGAGGGCATAATCAGCCCCAGCATTTT CAWSGGHNQPQHF
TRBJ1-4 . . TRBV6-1 TGTGCCAGCAGTGAGGGGGGGTGGAATGAAAAACTGTTTTTT CASSEGGWNEKLFF
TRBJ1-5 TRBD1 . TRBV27 TGTGCCAGCAAAGGCCTCGGGACAGGGGACAATCAGCCCCAGCATTTT CASKGLGTGDNQPQHF
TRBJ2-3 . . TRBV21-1 TGTGCCAGCAGCATAGTTGGGTGCACAGATACGCAGTATTTT CASSIVGCTDTQYF
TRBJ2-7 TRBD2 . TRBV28 TGTGCCAGCAGTTTATACGGGACTAGCGGGGCCGAGCAGTACTTC CASSLYGTSGAEQYF
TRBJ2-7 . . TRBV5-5 TGTGCCAGCAGCTTCGGGGCGGAGGGGTTACGGGAGCAGTACTTC CASSFGAEGLREQYF
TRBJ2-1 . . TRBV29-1 TGCAGCGTTGAAGGGGGGCAGGAGGCTCTCAATGAGCAGTTCTTC CSVEGGQEALNEQFF
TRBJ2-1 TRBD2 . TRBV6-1 TGTGCCAGCAGGCGGGGGGGGCCCCCCTACAATGAGCAGTTCTTC CASRRGGPPYNEQFF
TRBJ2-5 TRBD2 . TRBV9 TGTGCCAGCAGCGTAGCTCCTAGCGGGAGCCCCCAAGAGACCCAGTACTTC CASSVAPSGSPQETQYF
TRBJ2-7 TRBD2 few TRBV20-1 TGCAGCGGGCAGTTAGCGGGAGTGTTGTACGAGCAGTACTTC CSGQLAGVLYEQYF
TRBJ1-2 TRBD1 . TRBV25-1 TGTGCCAGCAGTGAAATAGGGGGGACAGAGCCGTATGGCTACACCTTC CASSEIGGTEPYGYTF
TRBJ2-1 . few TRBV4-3 TGCGCCAGCAGCCAAGATTTTACTAGCAGGAACTACAATGAGCAGTTCTTC CASSQDFTSRNYNEQFF
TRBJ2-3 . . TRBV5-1 TGCGCCAGCAGCTTGGTAAGCGGGTCAAGCACAGATACGCAGTATTTT CASSLVSGSSTDTQYF
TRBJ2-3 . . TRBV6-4 TGTGCCAGCAGCGAACGAGACACAGATACGCAGTATTTT CASSERDTDTQYF
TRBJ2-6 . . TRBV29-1 TGCAGCGTTGTAAGGGCTGGGGCCAACGTCCCGACTTTC CSVVRAGANVPTF
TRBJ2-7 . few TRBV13 TGTGCCAGCAGCCCCCCCCAAATGGGAGGCGAGCAGTACTTC CASSPPQMGGEQYF
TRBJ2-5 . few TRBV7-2 TGTGCCAGCAGCTCCTGGACCCAAGAGACCCAGTACTTC CASSSWTQETQYF
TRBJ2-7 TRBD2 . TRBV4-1 TGCGCCAGCAGCCAGGACTCCCTAGCGGGAGACTACGAGCAGTACTTC CASSQDSLAGDYEQYF
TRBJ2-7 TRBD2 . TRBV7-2 TGTGCCAGCAGCTTAAGCGGGAACCGATACGAGCAGTACTTC CASSLSGNRYEQYF
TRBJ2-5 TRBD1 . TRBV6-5 TGTGCCAGCAGTGACAGGGGTCTTACTCAAGAGACCCAGTACTTC CASSDRGLTQETQYF
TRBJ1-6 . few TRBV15 TGTGCCACCAGCAGAGATCGGGGACTAAATTCACCCCTCCACTTT CATSRDRGLNSPLHF
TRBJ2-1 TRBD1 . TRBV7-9 TGTGCCAGCAGCCATCGGACAGGGGATGTCGATGAGCAGTTCTTC CASSHRTGDVDEQFF
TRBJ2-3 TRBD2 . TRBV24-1 TGTGCCACCAGTGACCGAGGGACTAGCGGGAGCACAGATACGCAGTATTTT CATSDRGTSGSTDTQYF
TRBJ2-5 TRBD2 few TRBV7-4 TGTGCCAGCAGCTTAGCTAGCGGGAGGGCCAGAGAGACCCAGTACTTC CASSLASGRARETQYF
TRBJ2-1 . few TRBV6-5 TGTGCCAGCAGTTACTCGCTAAGAGACACTGAGCAGTTCTTC CASSYSLRDTEQFF